This T cell receptor (beta chain) was retrieved from a study of CD8 T cells in Susac syndrome. About the study: Patients with Susac syndrome were therapy-naive, taking corticosteroids, with some also receiving intravenous immunoglobulin, or taking intravenous immunoglobulin alone at the time their blood was drawn.

Points on this clonotype: Its antigen is not known.

Regarding the study as a whole: The study's TCR sequencing and HLA analysis drew on a certain number of individuals. That number was acknowledged as relatively small.

The study sequenced TCR beta in blood CD8+ and CD4+ T cells. Both CD4+ and CD8+ T cells were negatively isolated, and TEMRA cells underwent FACS enrichment. It was with random hexamers that 0.5 to 1 ug RNA was reverse transcribed. TCRdb ran MiXCR on the immunoSEQ multiplex PCR reads and lists one entry per CDR3 protein. Of about 190,000 distinct CDR3 sequences listed, roughly 94% are singletons. The CDR3 length is 19 residues. CDR1 is DFQATT and CDR2 is SNEGSKA in the germline V gene (reference sequence). The junction had 23 bases not matched to a gene; V was cut back by 2 bases and J by 5 bases. The source of this sequence is a human donor with Susac syndrome. Specimen: CD8+ T cells from PBMCs. V and J are TRBV20-1 and TRBJ2-5; 7 bases align to TRBD2. The DNA for the CDR3 is TGCAGTGCTAGACAGAGGCGTGGGCCTGACGCGGGAGATAGGGAGACCCAGTACTTC. The encoded protein is CSARQRRGPDAGDRETQYF.